This T cell receptor beta chain was observed in a study of OX40 agonist ivuxolimab in advanced cancers. Overall study results and limits: Researchers did not establish what antigens the expanded peripheral T cells target. Relatively little clonal expansion, among the lowest observed, appeared in partial responders at 0.1-3.0 mg/kg.

Using immunoSEQ multiplex PCR, the repertoire was profiled, and TCRdb retains in-frame clones only, with some absent. Among more than 80,000 clones listed, approximately 90% were seen once. Blood samples were obtained at baseline, cycle 4 day 1, and cycle 7 day 1. This CDR3 has 14 amino acids. Germline assignment: CDR1 SSHAT and CDR2 FNYEAQ (reference sequence). V was pared by 6 bases and J by 4 bases, with 13 bases between. This clone was found once. Its antigen is not known. This sample comprised CD4+ or CD8+ T cells sorted from blood, obtained in a trial of the OX40 agonist ivuxolimab. The chain carries TRBV7-7 and TRBJ1-3; D ambiguous. The TCR was taken from an adult with an advanced solid tumor such as melanoma, head and neck, liver or kidney cancer. The CDR3, as DNA: TGTGCCAGCAGTCTGTCGGGATCCGGAAACACCATATATTTT. Protein sequence: CASSLSGSGNTIYF.